A single sample gave rise to the 25 T cell receptor beta chains below, sequenced in a study of graft-versus-host responses after intestinal transplantation. Antigens for these TCRs are unknown. Some clones are missing from TCRdb's copy, which holds only in-frame ones; the method was immunoSEQ multiplex PCR. The data show about 120,000 clones, approximately 95% seen once. The sequencing used unstimulated CD8+ T cells sorted from spleen or lymph node cells, collected before intestinal transplant. These receptors all stem from a human donor who received an intestinal transplant.

The chain is built from TRBV20-1 and TRBJ2-1; D gene unclear. The V end lost 7 bases, the J end lost 13 bases, and 11 bases lay between the germline ends. Germline CDR1 is DFQATT and CDR2 is SNEGSKA (reference sequence). The CDR3 totals 9 residues. In DNA, the CDR3 is TGCAGTGTAGGAACGACCCAGTTCTTC. Its translation: CSVGTTQFF.

The chain is built from TRBV6-5 and TRBJ1-1, with a tentative D call TRBD1 (5 bases). The CDR3 is made up of 14 amino acids. Per the germline V gene, CDR1 is MNHEY and CDR2 is SVGAGI. V lost 2 bases and J 10 bases, leaving 17 bases between the germline ends. The CDR3 coding sequence is TGTGCCAGCAGTTACCGGAAGGGCAGGGCTGGAGCTTTCTTT. Protein: CASSYRKGRAGAFF.

The chain carries TRBV6-5 and TRBJ2-7; 9 bases line up with TRBD1. Trimming removed 2 bases from V and 2 bases from J; junction bases left unmatched: 4. There are 15 residues in the CDR3. Germline CDR1 is MNHEY and CDR2 is SVGAGI. CDR3 region: CASSYRRDRAYEQYF. The CDR3 DNA reads TGTGCCAGCAGTTACCGAAGGGACAGGGCCTACGAGCAGTACTTC.

The rearrangement uses TRBV27 and TRBJ2-1; 13 bases align to TRBD2. The CDR3 length is 14 residues. V dropped 7 bases and J dropped 6; count of bases not matched to a gene: 3. The germline V gene has CDR1 MNHEY and CDR2 SMNVEV (reference sequence). This CDR3 reads CASTGLAGANEQFF. DNA of the CDR3: TGTGCCAGCACTGGACTAGCGGGAGCCAATGAGCAGTTCTTC.

The V gene is TRBV5-1, the J gene TRBJ2-1, with D perhaps matching TRBD2 (5 bases). This CDR3 contains 12 residues. Germline CDR1 is SGHRS and CDR2 is YFSETQ. Trimming removed 5 bases at V and 4 bases at J, with 7 bases between. CDR3 sequence: CASREVYNEQFF. CDR3 nucleotide sequence: TGCGCCAGCAGGGAGGTTTACAATGAGCAGTTCTTC.

The V call is TRBV6-5, the J call TRBJ1-2; D gene ambiguous. The CDR3 sequence is 12 residues long. Germline V gives CDR1 MNHEY, CDR2 SVGAGI. V shed 6 bases and J shed 8 bases, with 13 bases lying between them. CDR3 region: CASSPGSQGYTF. The CDR3 nucleotides are TGTGCCAGCAGCCCCGGCAGCCAGGGCTACACCTTC.

The chain carries TRBV11-2 and TRBJ1-1; weak D call: TRBD1 (6 bases). Per germline, CDR1 SGHAT and CDR2 FQNNGV. Trimming removed 5 bases at V and 4 bases at J, with 17 bases between. The CDR3 length is 15 residues. CDR3 sequence: CASSRTSGGLTEAFF. CDR3 nucleotides: TGTGCCAGCAGCCGGACCTCGGGGGGGCTCACTGAAGCTTTCTTT.

Comments on this clone: The same CDR3 also results from other DNA sequences found in this sample. The rearrangement joins TRBV19 to TRBJ2-5; possibly TRBD1 or TRBD2 for D (5 bases each). The end of the DNA fits TRBJ2-7 better, so the J call may be wrong. The V gene's germline CDR1 is LNHDA and CDR2 SQIVND (reference sequence). The CDR3 has 14 residues. The CDR3 DNA is TGTGCCAGTAGTCCAGGGACCGGCTCCTACGAGCAGTACTTC. Encoded protein: CASSPGTGSYEQYF.

This clone was recorded once. DNA for the CDR3: TGCGCCAGCAGCCAAGGCCGGACAGGGGGTGAAGCAGAGACCCAGTACTTC. It is translated as CASSQGRTGGEAETQYF. The chain uses TRBV4-1 and TRBJ2-5, with 10 bases aligning to TRBD1. CDR1 is MGHRA and CDR2 is YSYEKL in the germline V gene. V lost 1 base and J lost 4; bases outside the gene matches: 9. This CDR3 spans 17 amino acids.

This chain connects TRBV4-3 to TRBJ2-5; unclear D gene. CDR3 length: 15 amino acids. V was shortened by 0 bases and J by 2 bases, with 10 bases between the two germline ends. Germline CDR1 and CDR2: LGHNA and YSLEER. The CDR3 spells CASSQEGGRQETQYF. Here the CDR3 DNA reads TGCGCCAGCAGCCAAGAAGGTGGACGGCAAGAGACCCAGTACTTC.

This clone showed up just a few times. The chain employs TRBV19 and TRBJ2-2, with D hard to call. Germline values: CDR1 LNHDA, CDR2 SQIVND (reference sequence). V was clipped by 3 bases and J by 6 bases, with 8 bases between them. The CDR3 extends over 13 amino acids. CDR3 loop: CASSIMEAGELFF. The CDR3 DNA reads TGTGCCAGTAGTATCATGGAAGCCGGGGAGCTGTTTTTT.

V is TRBV11-2 and J is TRBJ2-7; no definite D call. This CDR3 spans 15 amino acids. Trimming left V 0 bases short and J 9 bases short, with 18 bases between. Germline lookup yields CDR1 SGHAT and CDR2 FQNNGV. The CDR3 protein is CASSLDVEASWRQYF. For the CDR3, the DNA is TGTGCCAGCAGCTTAGATGTAGAGGCCTCCTGGAGGCAGTACTTC.

This rearrangement joins TRBV27 to TRBJ2-3, with 9 bases that match TRBD2. CDR1 MNHEY and CDR2 SMNVEV come from the germline V gene (reference sequence). Trimming removed 5 bases from V and 2 bases from J; junction bases left unmatched: 5. The CDR3 is 15 residues long. The DNA of the CDR3 is TGTGCCAGCAGTGGAGCGGGAGGCGACACAGATACGCAGTATTTT. It yields the protein CASSGAGGDTDTQYF.

The chain joins TRBV28 to TRBJ1-2; 8 nucleotides match TRBD1. Germline CDR1 MDHEN, CDR2 SYDVKM. Losses at the gene ends were 3 bases for V and 3 bases for J; bases not matched to a gene: 9. The CDR3 sequence is 16 residues long. The chain's CDR3 is CASSLTTGGLYYGYTF. The DNA for the CDR3 is TGTGCCAGCAGTTTGACAACAGGGGGTCTCTACTATGGCTACACCTTC.

The genes are TRBV4-3 and TRBJ2-1; unclear D gene. The CDR3 totals 15 residues. Germline V gene data show CDR1 as LGHNA and CDR2 as YSLEER. The V end was cut by 0 bases, the J end by 0 bases, with 6 bases between. The CDR3 coding sequence is TGCGCCAGCAGCCAAGATTTGGGCTCCTACAATGAGCAGTTCTTC. Protein product: CASSQDLGSYNEQFF.

For this clone: Other DNA sequences within the sample encode an identical CDR3. V and J are TRBV28 and TRBJ2-7; perhaps D is TRBD1 or TRBD2 (5 bases each). Germline lookup yields CDR1 MDHEN and CDR2 SYDVKM. This CDR3 comprises 14 residues. Trimming pared 2 bases from V and 0 bases from J, leaving 8 bases between. The CDR3 here is CASSLEGNSYEQYF. In nucleotides, the CDR3 is TGTGCCAGCAGTTTAGAGGGGAACTCCTACGAGCAGTACTTC.

This clone was seen just once. This chain links TRBV4-1 with TRBJ1-1, with unresolved D. This CDR3 comprises 13 residues. The V end was cut by 4 bases, the J end by 0 bases, with 6 bases between. Per the germline V gene, CDR1 is MGHRA and CDR2 is YSYEKL. The CDR3 is CASSRSLNTEAFF. The CDR3 nucleotides are TGCGCCAGCAGCCGATCTTTGAACACTGAAGCTTTCTTT.

The chain has TRBV4-1 and TRBJ2-3, with D unresolved. The V end lost 4 bases, the J end lost 4 bases, and 9 bases lay between the germline ends. Germline V lookup: CDR1 MGHRA, CDR2 YSYEKL. CDR3 size: 13 residues. Here the CDR3 DNA reads TGCGCCAGCAGCCGTTGGACCCCAGATACGCAGTATTTT. This translates into CASSRWTPDTQYF.

The J gene is TRBJ1-5, the V gene TRBV6-5; TRBD1 is a possible D gene (5 bases). Trimming took 8 bases from V and 1 from J, leaving 9 bases between them. The CDR3 length is 13 residues. The V gene's germline CDR1 is MNHEY and CDR2 SVGAGI. The DNA for the CDR3 is TGTGCCAGCTGGAGGGGAAGCAATCAGCCCCAGCATTTT. Its translation: CASWRGSNQPQHF.

The gene calls are TRBV28 and TRBJ2-3; the D call may be TRBD1 or TRBD2 (6 bases each). Germline V gene data show CDR1 as MDHEN and CDR2 as SYDVKM. V lost 5 bases and J lost 3, with 27 bases in between. The CDR3 has 19 residues. CDR3 DNA: TGTGCCAGCAGTACACCAACACTAACAGGGAGGATGGGAACAGATACGCAGTATTTT. It codes for CASSTPTLTGRMGTDTQYF.

CDR3 sequence (DNA): TGTGCCAGCAGCTTGGCTCCGCCAGGAGCGCCCAGCACAGATACGCAGTATTTT. It yields the protein CASSLAPPGAPSTDTQYF. The chain uses TRBV5-6 and TRBJ2-3; D uncertain. CDR1 SGHDT and CDR2 YYEEEE come from the germline V gene. The CDR3 sequence is 18 residues long. V dropped 0 bases and J dropped 0 bases, with 17 bases sitting between them.

The chain couples TRBV5-6 to TRBJ1-5, with D uncertain. V lost 1 base and J 0 bases, leaving 5 bases between the germline ends. The CDR3 runs 14 residues. The V gene's germline CDR1 is SGHDT and CDR2 YYEEEE. The CDR3 protein is CASSLLDSNQPQHF. Here the CDR3 DNA reads TGTGCCAGCAGCTTGTTGGATAGCAATCAGCCCCAGCATTTT.

The CDR3 sequence is CASSPSTGSEQFF. Here the CDR3 DNA reads TGTGCCAGCAGCCCTAGCACGGGTTCTGAGCAGTTCTTC. The chain has TRBV13 and TRBJ2-1, with D possibly matching TRBD2 (5 bases). The length of the CDR3 is 13 residues. Between the trimmed V and J ends, which lost 5 bases and 9 bases, there was a span of 14 bases. Germline V gene data show CDR1 as PRHDT and CDR2 as FYEKMQ (reference sequence).

The chain couples TRBV9 to TRBJ1-2; perhaps TRBD1 as D (5 bases). V lost 4 bases to trimming and J lost 4 bases, with 11 bases between them. Germline V gene sequence: CDR1 SGDLS, CDR2 YYNGEE. The CDR3 length is 13 residues. The CDR3 protein is CASSPRDFYGYTF. In DNA form, the CDR3 reads TGTGCCAGCAGCCCTCGGGACTTCTATGGCTACACCTTC.

The chain employs TRBV19 and TRBJ1-5, with D possibly matching TRBD1 (5 bases). Germline V gene data show CDR1 as LNHDA and CDR2 as SQIVND (reference sequence). V lost 5 bases, J lost 5 bases, and 19 bases lay in between. The CDR3 runs 16 residues. Here the CDR3 reads CASSPGMRGVHQPQHF. CDR3 coding DNA: TGTGCCAGTAGTCCCGGTATGAGGGGAGTTCATCAGCCCCAGCATTTT.